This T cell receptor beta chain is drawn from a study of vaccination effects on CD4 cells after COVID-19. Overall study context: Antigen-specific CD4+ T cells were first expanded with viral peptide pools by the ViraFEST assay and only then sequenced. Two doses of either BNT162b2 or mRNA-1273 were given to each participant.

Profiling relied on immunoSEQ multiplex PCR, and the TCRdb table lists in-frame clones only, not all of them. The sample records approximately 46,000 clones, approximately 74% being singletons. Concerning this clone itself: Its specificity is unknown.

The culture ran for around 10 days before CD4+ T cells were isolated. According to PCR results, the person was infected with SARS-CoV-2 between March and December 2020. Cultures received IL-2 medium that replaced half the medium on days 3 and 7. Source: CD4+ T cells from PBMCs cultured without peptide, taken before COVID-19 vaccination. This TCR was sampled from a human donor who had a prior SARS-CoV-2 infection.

CDR3 in amino acids: CASMMAQGVTEAFF. CDR3 in DNA: TGTGCCAGCATGATGGCGCAGGGTGTCACTGAAGCTTTCTTT. The chain combines TRBV2 with TRBJ1-1; possibly TRBD1 for D (5 bases). The CDR3 contains 14 residues. Trimming cost V 7 bases and J 4 bases, with 16 bases left between them. Per germline, CDR1 SNHLY and CDR2 FYNNEI.